This T cell receptor (beta chain) derives from a study of Ad26.COV2.S vaccination and SARS-CoV-2 variants (dated by TCRdb to 2020 to 2022). Describing the broader study: Donors in the vaccine arm were drawn from COV1001, a phase I-IIa trial of Ad26.COV2.S in healthy adults that was multicentre, randomized, double-blind and placebo-controlled. Dosing of Ad26.COV2.S was intramuscular, at either 5x10^10 or 1x10^11 viral particles, delivered as one shot or as two shots spaced 56 days apart. The specificity and breadth of SARS-CoV-2-reactive T cell receptors after Ad26.COV2.S vaccination were assessed by TCRbeta repertoire sequencing. The TCR-sequenced set comprised approximately 30 samples: around 20 Ad26.COV2.S vaccine recipients, 5 placebo recipients and 8 SARS-CoV-2 convalescent individuals. Trial participants were randomized into five groups of five: low-dose or high-dose Ad26.COV2.S given once or twice, or placebo on both occasions. Investigators remained blinded to trial group allocation during experiments and outcome assessment.

Trimming accounts for 4 bases at V and 5 bases at J, while the number of junction bases matched to no gene is 9. From the germline V gene (reference sequence), CDR1 is SGHNT and CDR2 is YYREEE. Taken from cysteine to phenylalanine, the CDR3 has 15 residues. Only the CDR3 DNA is retained, 45 bases long and in frame from the first base. On the study overall, not on this receptor specifically: Ad26.COV2.S recipients had higher spike-specific TCR breadth than placebo recipients (P = 0.0014). The study lacked the statistical power to compare responses across vaccine doses or regimens. Vaccine and placebo recipients had similar non-spike TCR breadth, a finding consistent with the vaccine containing only spike. Substantial breadth of spike-specific CD8+ and CD4+ T cell responses was reported after vaccination. The authors noted that total T cell responses may have been underestimated by the TCR breadth and depth analyses.

The sample's treatment or condition, from its label and the paper: 15 to 20 received Ad26.COV2.S at low or high dose, single or two shots; a few received placebo; per-sample allocation not given. Repertoires of vaccine and placebo recipients were sequenced from samples taken on day 63 after the first injection. In Cohort 1b, roughly 25 adults aged 18-55 years were enrolled at a single site in Boston, USA, between 29 July and 7 August 2020. As a vaccine, Ad26.COV2.S was a replication-incompetent adenovirus type 26 vector that expressed a prefusion-stabilized SARS-CoV-2 spike protein derived from the original Wuhan strain. TCRbeta CDR3 regions were sequenced with the immunoSEQ Assay. After extraction, genomic DNA underwent amplification by bias-controlled multiplex PCR, followed by high-throughput sequencing. In the source study's methods: To quantify the absolute abundance of each unique TCRbeta CDR3 region, sequences were collapsed and filtered. T cell fraction was estimated by normalization of TCRbeta template counts to usable DNA, with usable DNA being measured through amplification of reference genes present in all nucleated cells. Repertoire TCRs were annotated as SARS-CoV-2-specific when V gene, CDR3 amino acid sequence and J gene were exactly matched to a known reactive TCR set. MIRA supplied the reference SARS-CoV-2 TCR set, which was filtered for enrichment in COVID-19-positive ImmuneCODE repertoires so that public or cross-reactive TCRs were removed. Drawing on the MIRA antigens, annotated TCRs were analysed further at the level of specific ORF or position within ORF. Breadth was defined as annotated unique rearrangements over total unique productive rearrangements; depth was the summed frequency of those rearrangements. Two-sided Wilcoxon rank-sum tests were applied when comparing TCR breadth between groups. TCRdb limited this immuneACCESS table to in-frame rearrangements with V and J called. A share of clones is missing; checked studies link under half to unresolved V genes, and the rest is unexplained. D and trimming come from the DNA, and the V and J calls and clone size come from that table. The sample yields about 320,000 clones; approximately 86% were counted once. The top ten constitute approximately 2.2% of the sample.

Concerning this clone: Its antigen is still unknown. No much larger clone exists at a distance of one base, and base qualities are not known.

This sequence was found in a person between 18 and 59 years old who received the Ad26.COV2.S COVID-19 vaccine or a placebo. The V and J segments used are TRBV5-4 and TRBJ1-2; 9 bases in the junction line up with TRBD1. Material: peripheral blood, obtained in a trial of Ad26.COV2.S vaccine versus placebo. The bases are TGTGCCAGCAGCCCCGGGACAGGGACGACATATGGCTACACCTTC. Its amino acids are CASSPGTGTTYGYTF. When the CDR3 is completed using the reference TRBV5-4 and TRBJ1-2 genes on either side, the full variable domain is ETGVTQSPTHLIKTRGQQVTLRCSSQSGHNTVSWYQQALGQGPQFIFQYYREEENGRGNFPPRFSGLQFPNYSSELNVNALELDDSALYLCASSPGTGTTYGYTFGSGTRLTVV.